The 17 T cell receptor beta chains below come from one sample, sequenced in a study of OX40 agonist ivuxolimab in advanced cancers. Sequencing was performed with immunoSEQ multiplex PCR; in TCRdb, only in-frame clones are kept and a portion is missing. The sample shows some 19,000 clones, approximately 90% of them seen only once. The source material was CD4+ or CD8+ T cells sorted from blood, sampled in a trial of the OX40 agonist ivuxolimab. The receptors here all came from an adult with an advanced solid tumor such as melanoma, head and neck, liver or kidney cancer.

The genes are TRBV5-1 and TRBJ2-3, with 8 bases identical to TRBD1. The germline V gene has CDR1 SGHRS and CDR2 YFSETQ. The CDR3 has 17 residues. The trim removed 0 bases at V and 0 bases at J, leaving 6 bases unmatched. The CDR3, as DNA: TGCGCCAGCAGCTTGGGGGTGGACAGGGAGAGCACAGATACGCAGTATTTT. Translation: CASSLGVDRESTDTQYF. The full variable domain, its missing parts supplied by reference TRBV5-1 and TRBJ2-3, is KAGVTQTPRYLIKTRGQQVTLSCSPISGHRSVSWYQQTPGQGLQFLFEYFSETQRNKGNFPGRFSGRQFSNSRSEMNVSTLELGDSALYLCASSLGVDRESTDTQYFGPGTRLTVL.

The V and J genes are TRBV27 and TRBJ2-5; D gene unclear. The J call may not be correct, given that the DNA end is closer to TRBJ2-7. The germline CDR1 and CDR2 sequences are MNHEY and SMNVEV (reference sequence). This CDR3 has 13 residues. The CDR3 sequence: CASSLGLDYEQYF. As DNA, the CDR3 is TGTGCCAGCAGTTTAGGGTTGGACTACGAGCAGTACTTC.

V usage is TRBV4-1 and J usage is TRBJ2-1; TRBD1 agrees at 9 bases. This CDR3 comprises 15 residues. Germline V CDR1 and CDR2: MGHRA, YSYEKL. V was clipped by 3 bases and J by 2 bases; unmatched bases: 2. The DNA of the CDR3 is TGCGCCAGCAGCCATAGGACAGGGGCCTACAATGAGCAGTTCTTC. Amino acids: CASSHRTGAYNEQFF.

The chain recombines TRBV11-2 with TRBJ2-7; 8 bases are a match to TRBD2. This CDR3 comprises 15 residues. The J segment lost 5 bases and the V segment lost 1 base, leaving 7 bases of the junction unmatched. Germline values: CDR1 SGHAT, CDR2 FQNNGV. The CDR3 nucleotides are TGTGCCAGCAGCTTAGCGGGAGGGTTTCTCAACGAGCAGTACTTC. Residues: CASSLAGGFLNEQYF.

This chain uses TRBV7-9 with TRBJ1-1; 8 positions match TRBD1. CDR3 length equals 15 residues. Per the germline V gene, CDR1 is SEHNR and CDR2 is FQNEAQ (reference sequence). V gave up 3 bases and J gave up 0 bases; unmatched junction bases: 3. The CDR3 loop reads CASSFRTGMNTEAFF. The DNA for the CDR3 is TGTGCCAGCAGCTTCCGGACAGGGATGAACACTGAAGCTTTCTTT. Using reference TRBV7-9 and TRBJ1-1 for the parts outside the CDR3, the full variable domain is DTGVSQNPRHKITKRGQNVTFRCDPISEHNRLYWYRQTLGQGPEFLTYFQNEAQLEKSRLLSDRFSAERPKGSFSTLEIQRTEQGDSAMYLCASSFRTGMNTEAFFGQGTRLTVV.

V is TRBV2 and J is TRBJ2-1; TRBD1 matches 11 bases. The V gene's germline CDR1 is SNHLY and CDR2 FYNNEI. After removal of 1 base from V and 4 bases from J, the junction contained 15 bases not matched to a gene. This CDR3 contains 20 residues. CDR3 protein: CASSEGLRKGQGGKYNEQFF. In DNA form, the CDR3 reads TGTGCCAGCAGTGAAGGGCTCAGGAAGGGACAGGGGGGAAAATACAATGAGCAGTTCTTC. The entire variable domain, with the rest obtained from reference TRBV2 and TRBJ2-1, is as follows: EPEVTQTPSHQVTQMGQEVILRCVPISNHLYFYWYRQILGQKVEFLVSFYNNEISEKSEIFDDQFSVERPDGSNFTLKIRSTKLEDSAMYFCASSEGLRKGQGGKYNEQFFGPGTRLTVL.

This clone was found a few times. This chain's CDR3 is CASSPRWGSSYNEQFF. Here the CDR3 DNA reads TGTGCCAGCAGCCCGCGGTGGGGCAGCTCCTACAATGAGCAGTTCTTC. The chain employs TRBV5-4 and TRBJ2-1; the D gene is possibly TRBD1 (5 bases). V was cut by 4 bases and J by 0 bases, with 14 bases left in between. CDR3 length equals 16 residues. The V gene's germline CDR1 is SGHNT and CDR2 YYREEE (reference sequence). The full variable domain, rest sourced from reference TRBV5-4 and TRBJ2-1, is ETGVTQSPTHLIKTRGQQVTLRCSSQSGHNTVSWYQQALGQGPQFIFQYYREEENGRGNFPPRFSGLQFPNYSSELNVNALELDDSALYLCASSPRWGSSYNEQFFGPGTRLTVL.

This clone was seen just once. The chain combines TRBV7-9 with TRBJ2-1; no firm D call. CDR1 SEHNR and CDR2 FQNEAQ come from the germline V gene (reference sequence). Deletions cut 8 bases from V and 6 bases from J, with 5 bases between. This CDR3 spans 10 amino acids. The DNA of the CDR3 is TGTGCCAGCCCGGTCAATGAGCAGTTCTTC. This sequence encodes CASPVNEQFF.

This chain joins TRBV9 and TRBJ2-1; 14 bases agree with TRBD2. J was trimmed by 9 bases and V by 4 bases; bases with no gene match: 6. Germline-derived CDR1 and CDR2 are SGDLS and YYNGEE. There are 15 residues in the CDR3. As DNA, the CDR3 is TGTGCCAGCAGCTCCCGACTAGCGGGAGGGGTTGAGCAGTTCTTC. Encoded protein: CASSSRLAGGVEQFF.

The chain carries TRBV29-1 and TRBJ1-2; D remains unclear. CDR1 and CDR2 from the germline V gene are SQVTM and ANQGSEA. This CDR3 contains 10 residues. The V gene lost 4 bases and the J gene lost 6 bases, with 6 bases spanning the gap. The CDR3 nucleotides are TGCAGCGTTGTTGGGAATGGCTACACCTTC. It is translated as CSVVGNGYTF.

J is TRBJ2-7 and V is TRBV7-8; D gene uncertain. The CDR3 runs to 14 residues. The V gene's germline CDR1 is SGHVS and CDR2 FQNEAQ. V gave up 2 bases and J gave up 2 bases, with 10 bases separating them. CDR3 region: CASSLMGRAYEQYF. Here the CDR3 DNA reads TGTGCCAGCAGCTTAATGGGCAGAGCCTACGAGCAGTACTTC.

The rearrangement uses TRBV10-3 and TRBJ2-1, with a tentative D call TRBD2 (6 bases). V lost 6 bases and J 5 bases, leaving 20 bases between the germline ends. CDR1 ENHRY and CDR2 SYGVKD come from the germline V gene. The CDR3 extends over 16 amino acids. In DNA, the CDR3 is TGTGCCATCAGCCCCCCCGGGACGGGGGACGACAATGAGCAGTTCTTC. Translation: CAISPPGTGDDNEQFF.

The CDR3 coding sequence is TGTGCCAGCAGCTTTGAAGGGACCGGGGAGCTGTTTTTT. Protein product: CASSFEGTGELFF. The rearrangement links TRBV5-4 to TRBJ2-2, with D uncertain. Trimming removed 2 bases at V and 5 bases at J, with 7 bases between. This CDR3 comprises 13 residues. From germline, CDR1 is SGHNT and CDR2 YYREEE (reference sequence).

This clone has a single count. This chain uses TRBV27 with TRBJ1-1; 9 nucleotides align to TRBD1. After removal of 5 bases from V and 4 bases from J, the junction contained 8 bases not matched to a gene. CDR1 is MNHEY, CDR2 SMNVEV, per germline (reference sequence). CDR3 length equals 15 residues. CDR3 sequence: CASSRPGTGTTEAFF. CDR3 coding DNA: TGTGCCAGCAGTCGTCCCGGGACAGGGACCACTGAAGCTTTCTTT.

The chain has TRBV6-5 and TRBJ1-5; TRBD1 is a possible D gene (5 bases). Germline assignment: CDR1 MNHEY and CDR2 SVGAGI. The CDR3 covers 15 residues. V gave up 7 bases and J gave up 7 bases, with 20 bases separating them. This chain's CDR3 is CASKRGRGFGQPQHF. The CDR3 DNA follows: TGTGCCAGCAAACGGGGCCGGGGGTTTGGGCAGCCCCAGCATTTT.

The chain carries TRBV2 and TRBJ2-3; D is possibly TRBD2 (6 bases). The CDR3 contains 15 residues. The germline CDR1 and CDR2 sequences are SNHLY and FYNNEI. V was pared by 3 bases and J by 6 bases, with 16 bases between. In nucleotides, the CDR3 is TGTGCCAGCAGTGATCCAGCGGGCGCGGGGGATACGCAGTATTTT. It translates to CASSDPAGAGDTQYF.

This chain links TRBV10-3 with TRBJ2-7, with D possibly being TRBD1 or TRBD2 (6 bases each). V lost 0 bases to trimming and J lost 3 bases, with 15 bases between them. CDR1 and CDR2 from the germline V gene are ENHRY and SYGVKD. The CDR3 runs to 16 residues. The CDR3 is CAISESERGGGYEQYF. CDR3 in DNA: TGTGCCATCAGTGAGTCGGAGAGAGGAGGGGGCTACGAGCAGTACTTC.